This T cell receptor (beta chain) stems from a study of cytomegalovirus exposure and HLA in healthy donors. Looked up from germline, CDR1 is GTSNPN and CDR2 is SVGIG (reference sequence). The CDR3 covers 14 residues. The V and J ends lost 1 base and 8 bases respectively, with 17 bases between them. Findings of the study overall: A reported reduction in N-insertions relative to the approximately 670-donor mean was seen in an Asian-associated ancestry cluster in a later analysis. The authors excluded some V segments, including TRBV6-2 and TRBV6-3, as indistinguishable. Data from an earlier analysis indicated that most TCR beta V segments were productive either about 87% or about 30% of the time. As was reported, the HLA-A and HLA-B alleles of most subjects were accurately predicted from TCR beta sequences.

Points on this clone: Antigen: not known.

PCR involved 60 Vbeta and 13 Jbeta primers. Generated by immunoSEQ multiplex PCR, the TCRdb table keeps only in-frame clones and is missing some. This sample has about 220,000 clones, with more than 65% found just once. The sequenced material came from PBMCs. This TCR was sampled from a woman aged 25 to 39 in good health and CMV-seronegative. The chain has TRBV30 and TRBJ1-2; D is possibly TRBD1 (5 bases). The CDR3 bases are TGTGCCTGGAGTGCCCTGGGCGGGGGTGGGGGCTACACCTTC. Its protein is CAWSALGGGGGYTF.